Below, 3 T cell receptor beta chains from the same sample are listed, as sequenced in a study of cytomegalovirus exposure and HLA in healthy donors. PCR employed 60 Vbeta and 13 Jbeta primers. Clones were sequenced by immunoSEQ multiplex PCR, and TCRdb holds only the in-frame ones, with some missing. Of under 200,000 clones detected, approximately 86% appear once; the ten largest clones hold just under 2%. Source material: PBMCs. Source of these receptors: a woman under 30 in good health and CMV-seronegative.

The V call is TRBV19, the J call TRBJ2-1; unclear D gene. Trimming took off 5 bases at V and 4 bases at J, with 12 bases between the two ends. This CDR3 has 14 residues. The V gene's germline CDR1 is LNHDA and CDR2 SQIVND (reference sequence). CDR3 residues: CASSPTPSYNEQFF. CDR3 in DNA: TGTGCCAGTAGTCCGACTCCCTCATACAATGAGCAGTTCTTC.

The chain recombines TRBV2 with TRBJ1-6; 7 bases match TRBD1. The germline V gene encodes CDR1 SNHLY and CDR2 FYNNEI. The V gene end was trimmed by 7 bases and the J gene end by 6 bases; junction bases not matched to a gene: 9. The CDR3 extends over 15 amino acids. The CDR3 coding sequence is TGTGCCAGCAAGAGAGACAGGGCTTTTAATTCACCCCTCCACTTT. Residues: CASKRDRAFNSPLHF.

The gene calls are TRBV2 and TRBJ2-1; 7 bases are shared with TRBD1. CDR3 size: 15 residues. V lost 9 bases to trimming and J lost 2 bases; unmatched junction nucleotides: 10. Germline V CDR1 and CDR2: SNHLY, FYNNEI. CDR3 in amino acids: CASRLNRGPYNEQFF. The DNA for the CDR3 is TGTGCCAGTCGACTGAACAGGGGCCCCTACAATGAGCAGTTCTTC.